This TCR beta chain appears in the sequencing data of a study of T cells in localized non-small cell lung cancer. Study-level results: Higher blood T cell density tracked longer overall survival. Uninvolved adjacent lung showed peak T cell clonality, exceeding tumor. Adjacent lung had a median about 57 of the 100 largest tumor clones.

Data came from immunoSEQ multiplex PCR; TCRdb stores just in-frame clones and leaves some out. The sample lists some 51,000 clones; 75% to 90% were seen once. A note on this clone: Its antigen is unidentified.

This clonotype was sampled from a woman aged 35 to 75 with stage I lung adenocarcinoma. Sequenced material: peripheral blood, taken before any cancer treatment.

The CDR3 sequence is CASSDRVNYGYTF. CDR3 DNA: TGTGCCAGCAGTGACAGGGTTAACTATGGCTACACCTTC. V usage is TRBV6-5 and J usage is TRBJ1-2, with TRBD1 matching 7 bases. V gave up 5 bases and J gave up 1 base; unmatched junction bases: 1. Per germline, CDR1 MNHEY and CDR2 SVGAGI. This CDR3 region has 13 residues.